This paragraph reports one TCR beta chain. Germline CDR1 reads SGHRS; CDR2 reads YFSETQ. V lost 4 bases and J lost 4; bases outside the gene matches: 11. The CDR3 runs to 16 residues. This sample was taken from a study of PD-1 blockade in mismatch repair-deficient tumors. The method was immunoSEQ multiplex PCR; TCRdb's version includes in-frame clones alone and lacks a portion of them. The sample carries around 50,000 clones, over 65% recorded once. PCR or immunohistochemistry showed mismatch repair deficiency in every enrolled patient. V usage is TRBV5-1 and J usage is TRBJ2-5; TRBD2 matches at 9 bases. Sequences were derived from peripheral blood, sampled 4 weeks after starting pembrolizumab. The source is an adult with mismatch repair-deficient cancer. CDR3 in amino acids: CASSLRLAEITETQYF. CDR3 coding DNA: TGCGCCAGCAGCCTAAGACTAGCGGAGATAACAGAGACCCAGTACTTC. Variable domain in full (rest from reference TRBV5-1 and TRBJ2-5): KAGVTQTPRYLIKTRGQQVTLSCSPISGHRSVSWYQQTPGQGLQFLFEYFSETQRNKGNFPGRFSGRQFSNSRSEMNVSTLELGDSALYLCASSLRLAEITETQYFGPGTRLLVL.